This is a list of T cell receptor beta chains from one sample in a study of blood T cells in healthy people across ages. MiXCR, run by TCRdb on the 5' RACE reads, gives a single entry per CDR3 protein. The table has 800,000 to 950,000 distinct CDR3 sequences, 40% to 60% seen once. Sequenced material: blood. These receptors were collected from a man between 25 and 39 years old in good health. The CDR3 runs from the conserved cysteine through the conserved F or W. D genes are given only for firm matches. Clone size is stated in some rows and not others, as once, few, many or a class when expanded.

j_call	d_call	v_call	clone_size	cdr3_nt	cdr3_aa
TRBJ2-1	NA	TRBV2	NA	TGTGCCAGCAGTGAAGCGCGAGGGGGGGGCCTCAGGGAGCAGTTCTTC	CASSEARGGGLREQFF
TRBJ1-5	TRBD1	TRBV18	NA	TGTGCCAGCTCATCGGGACAGGGGATCAATCAGCCCCAGCATTTT	CASSSGQGINQPQHF
TRBJ1-2	NA	TRBV7-9	NA	TGTGCCAGCAGCCCCCCGGGAATAGTGGGCTACACCTTC	CASSPPGIVGYTF
TRBJ1-1	NA	TRBV6-2/TRBV6-3	NA	TGTGCCAGCAATCGGGACCTAAGCACTGAAGCTTTCTTT	CASNRDLSTEAFF
TRBJ2-6	NA	TRBV7-9	NA	TGTGCCAGAAGTAATCCGGGGGATGGGCCCAACGTCCTGACTTTC	CARSNPGDGPNVLTF
TRBJ1-2	NA	TRBV29-1	NA	TGCAGCGCCCAGGTTTTTAGCTATGGCTACACCTTC	CSAQVFSYGYTF
TRBJ2-3	TRBD2	TRBV10-3	NA	TGTGCCATCAGTGGGGGTCGGGGGGGCCTGGAAACAGATACGCAGTATTTT	CAISGGRGGLETDTQYF
TRBJ2-3	TRBD2	TRBV4-2	many	TGTGCCAGCAGCCAAGCAACCGGGACTAGAGCAGATACGCAGTATTTT	CASSQATGTRADTQYF
TRBJ2-5	NA	TRBV29-1	NA	TGCAGCGGGAGGGGGGAGACCCAGTACTTC	CSGRGETQYF
TRBJ1-2	NA	TRBV12-3/TRBV12-4	few	TGTGCCAGCAGTTTAGGTGGACAGACCAACTATGGCTACACCTTC	CASSLGGQTNYGYTF